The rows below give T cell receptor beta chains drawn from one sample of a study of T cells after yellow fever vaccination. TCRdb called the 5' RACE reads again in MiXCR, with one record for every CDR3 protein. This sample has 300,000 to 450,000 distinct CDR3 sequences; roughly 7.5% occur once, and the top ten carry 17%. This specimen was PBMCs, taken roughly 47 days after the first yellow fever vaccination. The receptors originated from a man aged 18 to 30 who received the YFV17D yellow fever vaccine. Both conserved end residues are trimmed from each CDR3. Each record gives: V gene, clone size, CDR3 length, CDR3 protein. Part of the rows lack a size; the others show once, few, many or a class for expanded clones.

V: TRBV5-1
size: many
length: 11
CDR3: ASSWTIQETQY

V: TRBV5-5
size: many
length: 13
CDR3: ASSSFVGLNTEAF

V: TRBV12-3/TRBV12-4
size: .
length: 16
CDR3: ASRPVRGRDSGANVLT

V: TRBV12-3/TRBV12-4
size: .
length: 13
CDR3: ASSLNPDVSQPQH

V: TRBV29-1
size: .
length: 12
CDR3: SARRGQGSDTQY

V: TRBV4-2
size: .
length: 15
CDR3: ASSQGVWDYRGETQY

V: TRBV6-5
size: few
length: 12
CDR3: ASSWTVSVHGYT

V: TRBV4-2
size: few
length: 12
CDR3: ASSQVLGTDTQY

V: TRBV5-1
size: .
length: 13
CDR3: ASSPRTGGNEKLF

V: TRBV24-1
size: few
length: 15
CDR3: ATSDPRGQVDFNEQF

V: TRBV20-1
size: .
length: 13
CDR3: SASEDRRDQETQY

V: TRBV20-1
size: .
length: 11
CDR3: SADRGQFTEAF

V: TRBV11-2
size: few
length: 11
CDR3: ASSLTFPDTQY

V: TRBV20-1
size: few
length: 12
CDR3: SARRPGANYGYT

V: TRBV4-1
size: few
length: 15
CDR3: ASSQEGSVAGTDTQY

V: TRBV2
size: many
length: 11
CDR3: ATTLTDSYEQY

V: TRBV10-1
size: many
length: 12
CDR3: ASSPRGPPYEQY

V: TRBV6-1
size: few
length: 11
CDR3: ATSRGPLYGYT

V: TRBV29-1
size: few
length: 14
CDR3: SVEGRTSGDTDTQY

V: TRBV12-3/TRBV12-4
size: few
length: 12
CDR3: ASSLDDMNTEAF

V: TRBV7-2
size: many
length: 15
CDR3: ASSLFPPGESKNIQY

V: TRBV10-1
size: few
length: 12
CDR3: ASSGGAPTGELF

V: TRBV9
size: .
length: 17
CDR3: ASSAGFSGTGGIHTEAF

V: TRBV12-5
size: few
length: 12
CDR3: ASGYSLRWNEQF

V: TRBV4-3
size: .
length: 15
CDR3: ASSRLSEGRSTDTQY

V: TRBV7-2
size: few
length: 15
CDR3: ASSLAGGPLTYNEQF

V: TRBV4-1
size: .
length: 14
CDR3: ASSQTPPERGETQY

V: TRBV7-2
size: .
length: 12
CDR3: ANRGGGLTYEQY

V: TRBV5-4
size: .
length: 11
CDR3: ASSYGLQETQY

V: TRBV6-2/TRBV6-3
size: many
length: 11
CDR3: ASSSQVGYEQY

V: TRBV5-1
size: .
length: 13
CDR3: ASSLVTSGYNEQF

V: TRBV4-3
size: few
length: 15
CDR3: ASSQDEARAGGNEQF

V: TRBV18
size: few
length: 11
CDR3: ASSTTGVAEAF

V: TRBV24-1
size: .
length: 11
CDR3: ATSDPAAETQY

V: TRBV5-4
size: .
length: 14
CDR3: ASSLARGAGANVLT

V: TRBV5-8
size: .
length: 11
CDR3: ATGYFGDTEAF

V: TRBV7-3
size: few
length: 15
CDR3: ASSRLGYSDYPDTQY

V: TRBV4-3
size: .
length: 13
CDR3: ASSSDSGSYNEQF

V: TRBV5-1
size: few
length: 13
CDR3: ASSLGFRGLEEQY

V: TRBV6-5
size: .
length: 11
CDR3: ASSYGQREGYT

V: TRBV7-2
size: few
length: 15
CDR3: ASSFWGTSGPPGELF

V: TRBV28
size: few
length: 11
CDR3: ASSFFDRNEQF

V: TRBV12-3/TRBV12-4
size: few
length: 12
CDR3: ASTWGTGGDEQY

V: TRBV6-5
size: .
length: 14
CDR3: ASSYSLDPAGAEQF

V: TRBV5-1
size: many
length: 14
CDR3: ASSLTGPPGQETQY

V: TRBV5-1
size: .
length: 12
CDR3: ASGYRDRQETQY

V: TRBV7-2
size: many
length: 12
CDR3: ASSLEGGQETQY

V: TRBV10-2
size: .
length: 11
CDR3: ASSVRSRYGYT